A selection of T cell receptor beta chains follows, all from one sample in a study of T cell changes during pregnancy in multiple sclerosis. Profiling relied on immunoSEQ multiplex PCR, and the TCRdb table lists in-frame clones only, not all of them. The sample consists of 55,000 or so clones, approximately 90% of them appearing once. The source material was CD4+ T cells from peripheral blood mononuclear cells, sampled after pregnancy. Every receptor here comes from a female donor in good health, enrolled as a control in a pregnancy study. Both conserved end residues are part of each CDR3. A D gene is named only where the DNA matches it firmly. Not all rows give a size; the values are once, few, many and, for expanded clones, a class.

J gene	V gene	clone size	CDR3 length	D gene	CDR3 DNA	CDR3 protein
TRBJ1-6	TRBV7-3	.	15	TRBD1	TGTGCCAGCAGCTCTCCGGGACAGGTGAATTCACCCCTCCACTTT	CASSSPGQVNSPLHF
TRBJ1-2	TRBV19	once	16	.	TGTGCCAGTAGTATTGGCGCCGAGCCTACTATAAATGGCTACACCTTC	CASSIGAEPTINGYTF
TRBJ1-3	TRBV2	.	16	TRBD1	TGTGCCAGCAGTGAACAAGGGGGCTCCTCTGGAAACACCATATATTTT	CASSEQGGSSGNTIYF
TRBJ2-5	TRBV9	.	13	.	TGTGCCAGCAGCGTAGGGGGGCTAGAGACCCAGTACTTC	CASSVGGLETQYF
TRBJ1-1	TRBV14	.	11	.	TGTGCCAGCAGCCAAGACCGGCCGACAGGTTTT	CASSQDRPTGF
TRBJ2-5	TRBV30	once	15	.	TGTGCCTGGAGTCCCCCCCGGACAGTCGGGGTGGCCCAGTACTTC	CAWSPPRTVGVAQYF
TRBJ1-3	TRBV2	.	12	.	TGTGCCAGCAGCATACTCGGAAACACCATATATTTT	CASSILGNTIYF
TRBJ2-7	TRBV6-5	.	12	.	TGTGCCAGCACCCGGGACACCAGCGAGCAGTACTTC	CASTRDTSEQYF
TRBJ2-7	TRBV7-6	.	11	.	TGTGCCAGCAGCTCGTATGGGACAACGTACTTC	CASSSYGTTYF
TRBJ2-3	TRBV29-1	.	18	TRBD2	TGCAGCGCTTCCCCCCCAGCGGGGGGCTCCGCGCGCACAGATACGCAGTATTTT	CSASPPAGGSARTDTQYF
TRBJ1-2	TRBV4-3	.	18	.	TGCGCCAGCAGCCAAGATCGACGTCGGGGGGATCTAAACTATGGCTACACCTTC	CASSQDRRRGDLNYGYTF
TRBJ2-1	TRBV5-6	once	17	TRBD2	TGTGCCAGCCTACTAGCGGGGGGGGGTGTGTCCTACAATGAGCAGTTCTTC	CASLLAGGGVSYNEQFF
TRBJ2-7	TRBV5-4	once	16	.	TGTGCCAGCAGCCGCTCCCAGCGGGCGGCCTCCTACGAGCAGTACTTC	CASSRSQRAASYEQYF
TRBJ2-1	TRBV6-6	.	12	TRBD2	TGTGCCAGCAGTCCCCGGGGGGATGAGCAGTTCTTC	CASSPRGDEQFF
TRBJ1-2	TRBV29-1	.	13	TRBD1	TGCAGCGTTGTACAGGGGCTTACCTATGGCTACACCTTC	CSVVQGLTYGYTF
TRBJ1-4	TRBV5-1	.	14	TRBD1	TGCGCCAGCAGAAATACAGGGGGTCTTGAAAAACTGTTTTTT	CASRNTGGLEKLFF
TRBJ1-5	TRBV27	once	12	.	TGTGCCACCCGCCGGGGGAATCAGCCCCAGCATTTT	CATRRGNQPQHF
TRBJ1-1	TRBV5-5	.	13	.	TGTGCCAGCAGCTTGACAGTTCATCTTGAAGCTTTCTTT	CASSLTVHLEAFF
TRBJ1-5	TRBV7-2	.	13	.	TGTGCCAGCAGCTTACAACTGGATCAGCCCCAGCATTTT	CASSLQLDQPQHF
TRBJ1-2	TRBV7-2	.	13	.	TGTGCCAGCAGCTTCGACAGTAACTATGGCTACACCTTC	CASSFDSNYGYTF
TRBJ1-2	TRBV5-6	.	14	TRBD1	TGTGCCAGCAGCTGGATGGACAGGTCTATTGGCTACACCTTC	CASSWMDRSIGYTF
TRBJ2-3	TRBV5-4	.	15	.	TGTGCCAGCAGCTTGGGACAGGACTCCACAGATACGCAGTATTTT	CASSLGQDSTDTQYF
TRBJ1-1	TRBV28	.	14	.	TGTGCCAGCTTCGTATACAGGGTGGGGACTGAAGCTTTCTTT	CASFVYRVGTEAFF
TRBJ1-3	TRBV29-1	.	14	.	TGCAGCGTTGAAGAAAGAACTAGTGGAAACACCATATATTTT	CSVEERTSGNTIYF
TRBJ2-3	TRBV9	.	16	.	TGTGCCAGCAGCATTCTTGGACAGTGGGGTCCAGATACGCAGTATTTT	CASSILGQWGPDTQYF
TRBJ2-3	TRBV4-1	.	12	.	TGCGCCAGCAGCCAAGACACGGGGTCACAGTATTTT	CASSQDTGSQYF
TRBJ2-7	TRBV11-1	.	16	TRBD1	TGTGCCAGCAGCTTAGCCCCCGGACAGGCGAACTACGAGCAGTACTTC	CASSLAPGQANYEQYF
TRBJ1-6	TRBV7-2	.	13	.	TGTGCCAGCAGCTTAGTAGCCAATTCACCCCTCCACTTT	CASSLVANSPLHF
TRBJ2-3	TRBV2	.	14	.	TGTGCCAGCAGACGATGGCTCGTCACAGATACGCAGTATTTT	CASRRWLVTDTQYF
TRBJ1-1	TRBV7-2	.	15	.	TGTGCCAGCAGCTTAAGAGGAGGGACGGGCACTGAAGCTTTCTTT	CASSLRGGTGTEAFF
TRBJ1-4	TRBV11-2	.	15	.	TGTGCCAGCAGCGCCTTAGGGCAGGGCGGAGAAAAACTGTTTTTT	CASSALGQGGEKLFF
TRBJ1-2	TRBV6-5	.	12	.	TGTGCCAGACCGGGACACGAGAAAGGCTACACCTTC	CARPGHEKGYTF
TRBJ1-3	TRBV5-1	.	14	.	TGCGCCAGCAGCCCCTGGACAGCCGGAAACACCATATATTTT	CASSPWTAGNTIYF
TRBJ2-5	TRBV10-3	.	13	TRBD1	TGTGCCATCAGTGGGGACAGCCAAGAGACCCAGTACTTC	CAISGDSQETQYF
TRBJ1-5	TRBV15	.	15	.	TGTGCCACCAGCAGAAATAGACATAGCAATCAGCCCCAGCATTTT	CATSRNRHSNQPQHF
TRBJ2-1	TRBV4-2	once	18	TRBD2	TGTGCCAGCAGCCAAGGTCCTAGCGGGGGCCTATTAGGCGATGAGCAGTTCTTC	CASSQGPSGGLLGDEQFF
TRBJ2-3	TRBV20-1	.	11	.	TGCAGTGCCCTAGAATCGGCTACGCAGTATTTT	CSALESATQYF
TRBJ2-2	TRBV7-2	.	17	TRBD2	TGTGCCAGCAGCTTACTAGCGGGGGCCACGAACACCGGGGAGCTGTTTTTT	CASSLLAGATNTGELFF